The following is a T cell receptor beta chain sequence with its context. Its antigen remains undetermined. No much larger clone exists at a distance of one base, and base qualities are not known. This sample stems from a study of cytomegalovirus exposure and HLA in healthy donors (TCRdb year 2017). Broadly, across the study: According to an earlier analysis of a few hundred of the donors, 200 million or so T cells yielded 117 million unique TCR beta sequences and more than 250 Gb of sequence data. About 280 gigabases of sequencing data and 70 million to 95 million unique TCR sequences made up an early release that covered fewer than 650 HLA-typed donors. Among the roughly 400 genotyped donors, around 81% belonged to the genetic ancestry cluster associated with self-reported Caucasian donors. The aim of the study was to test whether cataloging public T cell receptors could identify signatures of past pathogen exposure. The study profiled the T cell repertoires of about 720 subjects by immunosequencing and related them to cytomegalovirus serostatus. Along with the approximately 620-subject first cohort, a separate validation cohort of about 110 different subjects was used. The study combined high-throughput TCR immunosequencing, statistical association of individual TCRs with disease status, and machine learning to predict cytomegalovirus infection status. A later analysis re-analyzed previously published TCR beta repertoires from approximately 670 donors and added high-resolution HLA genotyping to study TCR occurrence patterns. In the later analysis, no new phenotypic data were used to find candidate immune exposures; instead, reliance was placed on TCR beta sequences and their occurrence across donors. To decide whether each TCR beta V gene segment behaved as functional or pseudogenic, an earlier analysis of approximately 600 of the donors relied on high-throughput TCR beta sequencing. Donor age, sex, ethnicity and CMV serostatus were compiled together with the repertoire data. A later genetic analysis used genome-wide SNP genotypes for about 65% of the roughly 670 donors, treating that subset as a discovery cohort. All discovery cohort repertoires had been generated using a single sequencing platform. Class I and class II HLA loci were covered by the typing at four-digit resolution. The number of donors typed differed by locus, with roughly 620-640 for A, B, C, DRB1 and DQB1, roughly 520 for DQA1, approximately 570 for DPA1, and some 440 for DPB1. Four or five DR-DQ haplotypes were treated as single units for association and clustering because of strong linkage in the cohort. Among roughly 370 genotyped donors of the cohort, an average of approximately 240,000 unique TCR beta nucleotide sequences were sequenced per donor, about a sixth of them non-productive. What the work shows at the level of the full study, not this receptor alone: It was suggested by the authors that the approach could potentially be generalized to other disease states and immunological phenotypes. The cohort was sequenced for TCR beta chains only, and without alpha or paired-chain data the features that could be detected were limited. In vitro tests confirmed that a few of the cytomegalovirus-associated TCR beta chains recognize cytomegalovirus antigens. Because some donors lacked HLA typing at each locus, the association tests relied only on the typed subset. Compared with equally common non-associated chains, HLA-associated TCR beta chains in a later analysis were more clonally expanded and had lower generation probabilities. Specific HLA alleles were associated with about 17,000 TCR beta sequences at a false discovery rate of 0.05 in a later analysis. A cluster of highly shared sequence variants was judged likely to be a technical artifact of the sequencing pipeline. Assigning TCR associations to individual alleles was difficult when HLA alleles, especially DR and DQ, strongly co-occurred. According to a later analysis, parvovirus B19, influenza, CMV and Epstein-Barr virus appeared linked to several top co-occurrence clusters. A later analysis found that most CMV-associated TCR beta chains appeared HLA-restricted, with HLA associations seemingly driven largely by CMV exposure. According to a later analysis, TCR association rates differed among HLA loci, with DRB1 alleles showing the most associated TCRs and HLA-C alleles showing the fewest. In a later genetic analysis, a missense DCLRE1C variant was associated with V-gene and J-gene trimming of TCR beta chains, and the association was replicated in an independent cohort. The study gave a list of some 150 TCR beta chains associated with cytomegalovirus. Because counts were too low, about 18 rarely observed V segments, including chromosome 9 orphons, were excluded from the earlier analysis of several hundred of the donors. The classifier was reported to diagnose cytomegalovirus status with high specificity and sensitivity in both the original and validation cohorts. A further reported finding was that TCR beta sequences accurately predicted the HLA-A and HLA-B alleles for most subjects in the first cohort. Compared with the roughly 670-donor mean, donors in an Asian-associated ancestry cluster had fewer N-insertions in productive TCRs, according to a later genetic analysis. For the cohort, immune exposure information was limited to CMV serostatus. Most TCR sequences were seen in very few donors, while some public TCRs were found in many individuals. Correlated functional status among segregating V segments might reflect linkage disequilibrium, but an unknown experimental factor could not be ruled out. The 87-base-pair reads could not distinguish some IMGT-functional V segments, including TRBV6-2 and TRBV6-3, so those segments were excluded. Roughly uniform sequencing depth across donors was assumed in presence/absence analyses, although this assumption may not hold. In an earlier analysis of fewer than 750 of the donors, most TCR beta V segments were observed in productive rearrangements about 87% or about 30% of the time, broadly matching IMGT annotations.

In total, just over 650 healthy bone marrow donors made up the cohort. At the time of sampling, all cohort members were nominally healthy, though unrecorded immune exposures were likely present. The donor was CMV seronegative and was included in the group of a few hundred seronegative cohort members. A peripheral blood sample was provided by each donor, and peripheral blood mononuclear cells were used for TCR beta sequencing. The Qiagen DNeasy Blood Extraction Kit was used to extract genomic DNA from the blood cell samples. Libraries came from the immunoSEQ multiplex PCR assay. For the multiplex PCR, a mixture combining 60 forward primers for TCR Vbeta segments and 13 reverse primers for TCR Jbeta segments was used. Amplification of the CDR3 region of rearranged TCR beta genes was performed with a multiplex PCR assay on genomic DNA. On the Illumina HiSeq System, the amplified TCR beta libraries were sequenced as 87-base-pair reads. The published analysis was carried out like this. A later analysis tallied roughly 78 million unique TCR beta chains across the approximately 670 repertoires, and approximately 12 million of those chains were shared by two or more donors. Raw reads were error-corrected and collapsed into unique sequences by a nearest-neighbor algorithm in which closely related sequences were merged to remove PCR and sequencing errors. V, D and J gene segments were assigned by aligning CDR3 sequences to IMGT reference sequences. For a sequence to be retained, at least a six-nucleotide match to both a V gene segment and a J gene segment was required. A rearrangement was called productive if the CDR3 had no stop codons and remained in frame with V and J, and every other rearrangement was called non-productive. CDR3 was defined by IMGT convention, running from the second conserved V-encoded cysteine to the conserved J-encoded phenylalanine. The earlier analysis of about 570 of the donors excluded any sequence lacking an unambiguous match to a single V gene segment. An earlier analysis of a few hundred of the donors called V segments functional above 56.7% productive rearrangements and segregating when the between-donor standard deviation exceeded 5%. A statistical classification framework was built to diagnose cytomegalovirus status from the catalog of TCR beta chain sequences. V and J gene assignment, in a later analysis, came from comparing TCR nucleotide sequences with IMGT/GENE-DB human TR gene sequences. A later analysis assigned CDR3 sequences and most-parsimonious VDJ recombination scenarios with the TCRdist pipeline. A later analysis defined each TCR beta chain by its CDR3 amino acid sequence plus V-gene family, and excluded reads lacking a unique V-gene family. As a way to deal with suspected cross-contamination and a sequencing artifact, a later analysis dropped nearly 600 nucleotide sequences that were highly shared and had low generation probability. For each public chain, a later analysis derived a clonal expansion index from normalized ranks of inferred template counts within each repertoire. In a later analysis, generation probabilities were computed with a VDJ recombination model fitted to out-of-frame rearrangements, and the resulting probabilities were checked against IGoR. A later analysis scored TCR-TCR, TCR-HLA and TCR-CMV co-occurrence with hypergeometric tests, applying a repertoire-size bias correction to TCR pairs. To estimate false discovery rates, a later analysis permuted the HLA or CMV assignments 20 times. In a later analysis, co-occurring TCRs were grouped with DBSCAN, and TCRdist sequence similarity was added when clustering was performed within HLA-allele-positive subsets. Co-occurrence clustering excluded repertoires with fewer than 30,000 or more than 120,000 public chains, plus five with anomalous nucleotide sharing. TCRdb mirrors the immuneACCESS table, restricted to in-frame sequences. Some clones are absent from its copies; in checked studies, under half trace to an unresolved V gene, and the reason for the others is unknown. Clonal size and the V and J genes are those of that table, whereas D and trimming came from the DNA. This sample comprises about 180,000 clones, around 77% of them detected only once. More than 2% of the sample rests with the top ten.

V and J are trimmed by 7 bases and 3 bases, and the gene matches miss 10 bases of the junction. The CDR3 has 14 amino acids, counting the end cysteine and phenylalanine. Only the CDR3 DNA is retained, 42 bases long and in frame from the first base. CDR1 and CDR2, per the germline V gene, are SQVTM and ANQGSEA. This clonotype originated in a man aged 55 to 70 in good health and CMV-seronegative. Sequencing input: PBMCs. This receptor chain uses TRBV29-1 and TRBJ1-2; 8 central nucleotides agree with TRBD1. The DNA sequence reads TGCAGCGCATTGACAGGGGCCTTGGACTATGGCTACACCTTC. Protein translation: CSALTGALDYGYTF.